The T cell receptor beta chain under discussion was sequenced for a study of shared clonotypes between healthy human individuals. Selected positively for CCR7 and CD45RO-negative, naive CD8 cells excluded terminally differentiated effector memory CD45RA+ cells. Generated by immunoSEQ multiplex PCR, the TCRdb table keeps only in-frame clones and is missing some. In the table there are a few million clones, roughly 93% of which are singletons. Germline V lookup: CDR1 SGHDT, CDR2 YYEEEE. With V trimmed by 4 bases and J by 2 bases, 8 bases remained unmatched. This CDR3 has 16 residues. Sequencing was carried out using naive CD8+ T cells from PBMCs. The clonotype was recovered from a man aged 18 to 29 in good health. Some clones in this sample may be carry-over from other donors' samples. J is TRBJ2-2 and V is TRBV5-6; 7 nucleotides match TRBD1. The CDR3 sequence is CASSVHRGINTGELFF. CDR3 sequence (DNA): TGTGCCAGCAGCGTGCACAGGGGAATAAACACCGGGGAGCTGTTTTTT.